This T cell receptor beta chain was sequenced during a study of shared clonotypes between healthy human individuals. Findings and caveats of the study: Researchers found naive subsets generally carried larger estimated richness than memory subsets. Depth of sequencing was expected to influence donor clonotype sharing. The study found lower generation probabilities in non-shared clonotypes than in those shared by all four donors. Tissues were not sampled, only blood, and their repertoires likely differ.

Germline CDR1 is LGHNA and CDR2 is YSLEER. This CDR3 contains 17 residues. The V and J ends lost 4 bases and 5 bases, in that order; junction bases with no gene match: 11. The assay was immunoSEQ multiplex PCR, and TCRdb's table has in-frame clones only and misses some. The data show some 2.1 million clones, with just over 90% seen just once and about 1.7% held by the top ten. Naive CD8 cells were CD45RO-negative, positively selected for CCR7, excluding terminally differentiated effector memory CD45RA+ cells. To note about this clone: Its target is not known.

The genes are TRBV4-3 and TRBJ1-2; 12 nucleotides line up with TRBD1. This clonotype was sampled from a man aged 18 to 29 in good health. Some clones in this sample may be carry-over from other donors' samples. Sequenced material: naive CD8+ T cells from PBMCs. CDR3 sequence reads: CASSPGTGGAWMYGYTF. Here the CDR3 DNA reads TGCGCCAGCAGCCCCGGGACAGGGGGCGCCTGGATGTATGGCTACACCTTC.